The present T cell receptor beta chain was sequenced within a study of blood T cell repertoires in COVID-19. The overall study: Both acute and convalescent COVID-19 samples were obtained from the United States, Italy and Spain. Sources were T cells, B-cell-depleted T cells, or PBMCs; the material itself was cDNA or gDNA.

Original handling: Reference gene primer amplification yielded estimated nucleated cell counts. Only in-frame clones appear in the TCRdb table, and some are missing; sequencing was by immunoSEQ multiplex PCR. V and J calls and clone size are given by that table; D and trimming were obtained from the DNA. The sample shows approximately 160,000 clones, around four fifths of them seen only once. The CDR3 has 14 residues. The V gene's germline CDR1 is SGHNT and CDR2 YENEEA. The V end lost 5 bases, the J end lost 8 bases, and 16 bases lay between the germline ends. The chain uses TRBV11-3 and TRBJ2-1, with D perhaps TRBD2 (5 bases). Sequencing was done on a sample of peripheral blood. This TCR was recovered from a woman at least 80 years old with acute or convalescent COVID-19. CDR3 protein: CASSPSRGFDEQFF. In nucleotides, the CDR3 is TGTGCCAGCAGCCCTAGCCGCGGGTTCGATGAGCAGTTCTTC.